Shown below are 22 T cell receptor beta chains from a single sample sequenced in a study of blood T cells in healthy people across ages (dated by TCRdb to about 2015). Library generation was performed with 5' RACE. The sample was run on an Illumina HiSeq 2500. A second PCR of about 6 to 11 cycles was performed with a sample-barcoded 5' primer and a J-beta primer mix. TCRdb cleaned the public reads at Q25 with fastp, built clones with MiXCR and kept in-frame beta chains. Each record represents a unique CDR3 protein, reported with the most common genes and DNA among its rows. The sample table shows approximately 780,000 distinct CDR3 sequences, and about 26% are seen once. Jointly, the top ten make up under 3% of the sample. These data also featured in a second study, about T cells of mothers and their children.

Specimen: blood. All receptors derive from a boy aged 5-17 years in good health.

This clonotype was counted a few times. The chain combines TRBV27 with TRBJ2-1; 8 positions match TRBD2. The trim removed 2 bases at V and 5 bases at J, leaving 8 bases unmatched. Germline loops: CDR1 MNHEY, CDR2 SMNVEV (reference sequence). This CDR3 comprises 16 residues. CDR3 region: CASSLNGGGSNNEQFF. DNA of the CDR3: TGTGCCAGCAGTTTAAATGGCGGGGGGAGCAACAATGAGCAGTTCTTC.

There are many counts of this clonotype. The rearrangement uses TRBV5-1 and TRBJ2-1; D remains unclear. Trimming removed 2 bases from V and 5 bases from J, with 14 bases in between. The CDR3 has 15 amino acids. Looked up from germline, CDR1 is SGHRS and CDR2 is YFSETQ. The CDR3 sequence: CASSLTAWPNNEQFF. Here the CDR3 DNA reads TGCGCCAGCAGCTTAACAGCATGGCCGAACAATGAGCAGTTCTTC.

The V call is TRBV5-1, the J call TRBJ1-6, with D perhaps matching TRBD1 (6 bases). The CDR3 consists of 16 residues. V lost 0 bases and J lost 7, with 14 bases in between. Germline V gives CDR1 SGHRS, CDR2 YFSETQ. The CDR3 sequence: CASSLEQGAGNSPLHF. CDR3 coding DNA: TGCGCCAGCAGCTTGGAACAGGGAGCGGGAAATTCACCCCTCCACTTT.

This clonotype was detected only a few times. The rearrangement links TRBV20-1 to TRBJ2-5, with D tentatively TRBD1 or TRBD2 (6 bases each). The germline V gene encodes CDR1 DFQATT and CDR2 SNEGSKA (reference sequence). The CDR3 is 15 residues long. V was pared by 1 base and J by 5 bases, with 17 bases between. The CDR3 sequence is CSARAIRGAGETQYF. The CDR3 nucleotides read TGCAGTGCTAGAGCAATCAGGGGCGCGGGGGAGACCCAGTACTTC.

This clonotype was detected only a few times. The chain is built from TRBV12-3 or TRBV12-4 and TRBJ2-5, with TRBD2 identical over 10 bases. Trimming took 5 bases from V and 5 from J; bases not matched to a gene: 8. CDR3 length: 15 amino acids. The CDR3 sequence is CASSLPAGGPETQYF. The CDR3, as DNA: TGTGCCAGCAGTCTGCCAGCGGGGGGGCCGGAGACCCAGTACTTC.

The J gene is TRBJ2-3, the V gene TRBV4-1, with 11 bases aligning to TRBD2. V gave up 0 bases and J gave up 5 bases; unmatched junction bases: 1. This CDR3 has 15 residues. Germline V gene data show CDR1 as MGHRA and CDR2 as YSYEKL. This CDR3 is CASSQDGTSGDTQYF. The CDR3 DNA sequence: TGCGCCAGCAGCCAAGATGGGACTAGCGGAGATACGCAGTATTTT.

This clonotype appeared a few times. CDR3 sequence reads: CASSLNHGELFF. The DNA of the CDR3 is TGTGCCAGCAGCCTGAACCACGGGGAGCTGTTTTTT. This sequence joins TRBV7-9 and TRBJ2-2; no definite D call. V was cut by 5 bases and J by 7 bases, with 8 bases left in between. The CDR3 consists of 12 residues. The germline V gene has CDR1 SEHNR and CDR2 FQNEAQ (reference sequence). The whole variable domain, filled in from reference TRBV7-9 and TRBJ2-2, reads DTGVSQNPRHKITKRGQNVTFRCDPISEHNRLYWYRQTLGQGPEFLTYFQNEAQLEKSRLLSDRFSAERPKGSFSTLEIQRTEQGDSAMYLCASSLNHGELFFGEGSRLTVL.

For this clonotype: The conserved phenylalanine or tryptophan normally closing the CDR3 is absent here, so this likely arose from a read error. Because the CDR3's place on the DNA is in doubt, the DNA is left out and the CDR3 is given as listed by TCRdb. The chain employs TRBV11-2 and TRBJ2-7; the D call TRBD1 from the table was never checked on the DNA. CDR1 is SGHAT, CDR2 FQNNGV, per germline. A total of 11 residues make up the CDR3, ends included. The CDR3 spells CASSGRDGSEL.

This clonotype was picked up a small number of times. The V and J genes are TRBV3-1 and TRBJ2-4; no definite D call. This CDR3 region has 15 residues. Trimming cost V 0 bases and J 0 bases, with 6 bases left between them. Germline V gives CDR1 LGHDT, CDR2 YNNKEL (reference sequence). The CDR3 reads CASSQEGKAKNIQYF. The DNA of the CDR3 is TGTGCCAGCAGCCAAGAAGGGAAAGCCAAAAACATTCAGTACTTC.

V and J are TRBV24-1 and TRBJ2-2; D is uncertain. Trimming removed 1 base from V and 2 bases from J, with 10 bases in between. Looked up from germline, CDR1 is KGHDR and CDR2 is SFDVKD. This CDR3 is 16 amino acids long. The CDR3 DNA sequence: TGTGCCACCAGTGATTTAGAGCGTTTCAACACCGGGGAGCTGTTTTTT. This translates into CATSDLERFNTGELFF.

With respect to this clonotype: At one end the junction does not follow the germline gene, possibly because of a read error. The CDR3 region is CATSDPTEINYGYPF. CDR3 coding DNA: TGTGCCACCAGTGACCCGACAGAGATTAACTATGGCTACCCCTTC. The V and J genes are TRBV24-1 and TRBJ1-2, with D perhaps matching TRBD1 (5 bases). The germline V gene encodes CDR1 KGHDR and CDR2 SFDVKD. The CDR3 is 15 amino acids.

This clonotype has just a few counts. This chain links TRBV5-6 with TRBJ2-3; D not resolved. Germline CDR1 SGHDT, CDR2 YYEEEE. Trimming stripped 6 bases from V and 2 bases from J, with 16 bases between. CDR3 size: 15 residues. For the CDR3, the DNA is TGTGCCAGCACCGTGACGCACGGTTACACAGATACGCAGTATTTT. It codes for CASTVTHGYTDTQYF.

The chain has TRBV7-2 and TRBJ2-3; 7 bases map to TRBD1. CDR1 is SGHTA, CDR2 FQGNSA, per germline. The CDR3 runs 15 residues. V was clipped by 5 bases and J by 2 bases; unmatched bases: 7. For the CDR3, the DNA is TGTGCCAGCAGCCCAGGGGGACCACTCACAGATACGCAGTATTTT. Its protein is CASSPGGPLTDTQYF.

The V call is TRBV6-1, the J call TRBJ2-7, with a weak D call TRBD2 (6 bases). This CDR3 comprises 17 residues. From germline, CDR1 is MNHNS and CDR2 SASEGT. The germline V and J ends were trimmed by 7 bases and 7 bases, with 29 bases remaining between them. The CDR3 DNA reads TGTGCCAGCACCCGCGCTTCCCTCGGGACTCCCGACGGGGAGCAGTACTTC. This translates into CASTRASLGTPDGEQYF.

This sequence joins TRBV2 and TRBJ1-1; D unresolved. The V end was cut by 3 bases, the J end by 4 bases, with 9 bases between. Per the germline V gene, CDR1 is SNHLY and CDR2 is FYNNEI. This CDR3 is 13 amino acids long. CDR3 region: CASSDRGSTEAFF. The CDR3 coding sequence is TGTGCCAGCAGTGACCGGGGAAGCACTGAAGCTTTCTTT.

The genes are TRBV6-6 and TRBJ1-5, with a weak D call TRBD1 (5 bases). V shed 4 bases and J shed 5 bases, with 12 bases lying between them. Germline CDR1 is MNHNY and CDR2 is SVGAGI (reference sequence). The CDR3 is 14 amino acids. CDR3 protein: CASSSSGGDQPQHF. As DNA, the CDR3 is TGTGCCAGCAGTTCCTCGGGGGGGGATCAGCCCCAGCATTTT.

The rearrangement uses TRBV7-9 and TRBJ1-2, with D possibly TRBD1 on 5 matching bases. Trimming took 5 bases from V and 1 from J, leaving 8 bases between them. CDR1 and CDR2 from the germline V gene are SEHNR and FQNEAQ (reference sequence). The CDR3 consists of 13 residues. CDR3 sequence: CASSQGVNYGYTF. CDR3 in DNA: TGTGCCAGCAGCCAAGGGGTTAACTATGGCTACACCTTC.

CDR3 residues: CASSKTYEQYF. DNA for the CDR3: TGTGCCAGCAGCAAGACCTACGAGCAGTACTTC. The chain joins TRBV7-9 to TRBJ2-7, with no clear D. The ends were cut back, 5 bases at V and 2 bases at J, with 4 bases in the middle. The CDR3 has 11 amino acids. Germline CDR1 and CDR2: SEHNR and FQNEAQ (reference sequence).

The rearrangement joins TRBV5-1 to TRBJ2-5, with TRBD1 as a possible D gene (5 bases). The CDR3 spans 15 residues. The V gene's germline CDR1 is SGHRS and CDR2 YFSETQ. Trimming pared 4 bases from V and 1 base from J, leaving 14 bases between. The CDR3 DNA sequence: TGCGCCAGCAGCAAGACAGCACGAGTCCAAGAGACCCAGTACTTC. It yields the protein CASSKTARVQETQYF.

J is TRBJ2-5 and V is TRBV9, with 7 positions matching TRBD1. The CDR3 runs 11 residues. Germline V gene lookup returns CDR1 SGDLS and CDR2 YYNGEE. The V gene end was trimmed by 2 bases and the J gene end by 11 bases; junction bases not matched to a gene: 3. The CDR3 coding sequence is TGTGCCAGCAGCGTGGAGACAGGGCAGTACTTC. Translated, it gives CASSVETGQYF.

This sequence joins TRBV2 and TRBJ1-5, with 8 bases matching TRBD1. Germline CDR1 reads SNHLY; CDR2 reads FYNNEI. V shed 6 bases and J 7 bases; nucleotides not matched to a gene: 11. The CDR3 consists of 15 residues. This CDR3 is CASSAGQVGGQPQHF. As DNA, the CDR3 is TGTGCCAGCAGCGCGGGACAGGTCGGCGGACAGCCCCAGCATTTT.

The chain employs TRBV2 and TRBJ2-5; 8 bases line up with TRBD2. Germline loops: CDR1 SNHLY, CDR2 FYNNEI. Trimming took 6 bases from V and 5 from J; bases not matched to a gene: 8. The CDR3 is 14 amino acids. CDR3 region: CASRGTSTVETQYF. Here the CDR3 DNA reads TGTGCCAGCAGGGGGACTAGTACGGTGGAGACCCAGTACTTC.